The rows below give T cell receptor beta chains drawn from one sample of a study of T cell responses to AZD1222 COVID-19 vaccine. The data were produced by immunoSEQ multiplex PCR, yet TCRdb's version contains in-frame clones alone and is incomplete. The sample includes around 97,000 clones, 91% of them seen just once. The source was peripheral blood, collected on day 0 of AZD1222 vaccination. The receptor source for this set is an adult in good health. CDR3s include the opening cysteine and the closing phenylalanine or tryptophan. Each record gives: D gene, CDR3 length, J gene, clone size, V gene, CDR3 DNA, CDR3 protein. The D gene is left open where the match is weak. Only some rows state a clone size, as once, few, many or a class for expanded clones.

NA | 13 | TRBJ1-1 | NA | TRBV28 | TGTGCCAGCACCTCGGGGATGAACACTGAAGCTTTCTTT | CASTSGMNTEAFF
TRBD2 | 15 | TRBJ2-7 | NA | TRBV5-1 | TGCGCCAGCAGCTTGAGCAGCGGGAGCTCCTACGAGCAGTACTTC | CASSLSSGSSYEQYF
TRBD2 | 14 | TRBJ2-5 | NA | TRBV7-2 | TGTGCCAGCACCCCCACCGGCGGGAGGGAGACCCAGTACTTC | CASTPTGGRETQYF
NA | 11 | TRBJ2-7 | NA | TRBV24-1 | TGTGCCACCAGTGGGTTACGAGAGCAGTACTTC | CATSGLREQYF
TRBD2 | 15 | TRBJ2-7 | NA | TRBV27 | TGTGCCAGCAGTGGGGGGACTAGCGGGACTGGCGAGCAGTACTTC | CASSGGTSGTGEQYF
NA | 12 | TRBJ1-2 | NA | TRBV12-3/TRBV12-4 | TGTGCCACCACGGGAGGCCCCTATGGCTACACCTTC | CATTGGPYGYTF
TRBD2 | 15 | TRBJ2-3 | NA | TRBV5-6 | TGTGCCAGCATCATACTAGCGGATAGCACAGATACGCAGTATTTT | CASIILADSTDTQYF
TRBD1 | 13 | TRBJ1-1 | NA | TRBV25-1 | TGTGCCAGCAGAGGACCGGGACAGGCTGAAGCTTTCTTT | CASRGPGQAEAFF
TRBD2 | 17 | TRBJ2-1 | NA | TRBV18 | TGTGCCAGCTCACCGGGTAGCGGGACAAGCTCCTACAATGAGCAGTTCTTC | CASSPGSGTSSYNEQFF
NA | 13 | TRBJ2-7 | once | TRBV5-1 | TGCGCCAGCAGCTGGGGGGACGGAGACGAGCAGTACTTC | CASSWGDGDEQYF
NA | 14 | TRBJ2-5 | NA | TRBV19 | TGTGCCAGTAGTAACCCCAAGGGGAAGGAGACCCAGTACTTC | CASSNPKGKETQYF
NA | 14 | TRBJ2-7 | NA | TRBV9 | TGTGCCAGCAGCCGGGGACTGACAACCTACGAGCAGTACTTC | CASSRGLTTYEQYF
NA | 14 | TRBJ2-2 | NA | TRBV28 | TGTGCCAGCAGTTTAAGGGGGGTTTCCGGGGAGCTGTTTTTT | CASSLRGVSGELFF
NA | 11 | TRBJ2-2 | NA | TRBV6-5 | TGTGCCAGCAGTAGGGCCGGGGAGCTGTTTTTT | CASSRAGELFF
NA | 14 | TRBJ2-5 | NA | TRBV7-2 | TGTGCCAGCAGCTTCCGACGGAGCCAAGAGACCCAGTACTTC | CASSFRRSQETQYF
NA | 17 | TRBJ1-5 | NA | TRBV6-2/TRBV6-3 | TGTGCCAGCAGCGAAGGGACCAGGGGACTCCGCAATCAGCCCCAGCATTTT | CASSEGTRGLRNQPQHF
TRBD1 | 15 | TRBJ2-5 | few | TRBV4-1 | TGCGCCAGCAGCCAAGTGGGCGACAGGGTAAAGACCCAGTACTTC | CASSQVGDRVKTQYF
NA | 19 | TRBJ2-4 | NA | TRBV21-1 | TGTGCCAGCAGCAAAGTAACTAGCGGGAGATCACTAGCCAAAAACATTCAGTACTTC | CASSKVTSGRSLAKNIQYF
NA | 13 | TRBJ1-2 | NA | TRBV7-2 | TGTGCCAGCAGCTTAGGGGCCTACTATGGCTACACCTTC | CASSLGAYYGYTF
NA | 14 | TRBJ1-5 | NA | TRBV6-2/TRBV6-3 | TGTGCCAGCAGTTTTGCAGGGGTGGGCCAGCCCCAGCATTTT | CASSFAGVGQPQHF
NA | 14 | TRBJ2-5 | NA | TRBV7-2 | TGTGCCAGCAGCTTAAGTGGGGCGGGGGAGACCCAGTACTTC | CASSLSGAGETQYF
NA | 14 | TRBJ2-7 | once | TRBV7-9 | TGTGCCAGCAGCCCTAAAAGGGAGAACTACGAGCAGTACTTC | CASSPKRENYEQYF
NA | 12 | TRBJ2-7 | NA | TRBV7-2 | TGTGCCAGCAGCCTGGGCTCCTACGAGCAGTACTTC | CASSLGSYEQYF
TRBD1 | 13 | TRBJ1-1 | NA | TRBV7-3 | TGTGCCAGCAGCCGACAGGGGAACACTGAAGCTTTCTTT | CASSRQGNTEAFF
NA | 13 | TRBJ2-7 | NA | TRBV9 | TGTGCCAGCAGCTCCGGGGGCACCTACGAGCAGTACTTC | CASSSGGTYEQYF
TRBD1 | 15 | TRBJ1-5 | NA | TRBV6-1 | TGTGCCAGCAGTCCCTCGACAGGGAGCAATCAGCCCCAGCATTTT | CASSPSTGSNQPQHF
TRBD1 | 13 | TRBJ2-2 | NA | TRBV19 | TGTGCCACCACAGGGGCGGGTACCGGGGAGCTGTTTTTT | CATTGAGTGELFF
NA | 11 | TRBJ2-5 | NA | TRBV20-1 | TGCAGTGCTAGCGGGGGAGAGACCCAGTACTTC | CSASGGETQYF
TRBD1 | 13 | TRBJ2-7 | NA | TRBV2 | TGTGCCAGCGGGGGACAGGTACCCTACGAGCAGTACTTC | CASGGQVPYEQYF
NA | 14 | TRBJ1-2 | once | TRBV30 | TGTGCCTGGACATCGTGGGCTCCGAGGGTTGGCTACACCTTC | CAWTSWAPRVGYTF
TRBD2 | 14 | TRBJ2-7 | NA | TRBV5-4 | TGTGCCAGCAGCTTTAGCGGGACTACCTACGAGCAGTACTTC | CASSFSGTTYEQYF
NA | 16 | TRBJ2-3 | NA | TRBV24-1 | TGTGCCACCAGTGATTTGGGTAGGGGGGGGCCAGATACGCAGTATTTT | CATSDLGRGGPDTQYF
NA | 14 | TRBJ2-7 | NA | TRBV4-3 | TGCGCCAGCAGCCAATCTACTATCTCCTACGAGCAGTACTTC | CASSQSTISYEQYF
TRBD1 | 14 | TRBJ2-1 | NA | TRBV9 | TGTGCCAGCGGACGGACAGGGGGCAACGATGAGCAGTTCTTC | CASGRTGGNDEQFF
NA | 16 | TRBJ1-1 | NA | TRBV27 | TGTGCCAGCAGCCTGACCCGTATCGGGCCGGGAACTGAAGCTTTCTTT | CASSLTRIGPGTEAFF
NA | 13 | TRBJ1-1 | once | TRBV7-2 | TGTGCCAGCAACTTGCAGGGGAACACTGAAGCTTTCTTT | CASNLQGNTEAFF
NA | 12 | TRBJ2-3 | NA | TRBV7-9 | TGTGCCAGCAGCTCCGTTACAGATACGCAGTATTTT | CASSSVTDTQYF
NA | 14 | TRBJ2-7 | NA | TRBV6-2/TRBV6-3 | TGTGCCAGCAGCACCTCGGGGAGGACCTACGAGCAGTACTTC | CASSTSGRTYEQYF
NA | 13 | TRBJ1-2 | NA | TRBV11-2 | TGTGCCAGCGGGAGGGTGGGGACGCCGGGCTACACCTTC | CASGRVGTPGYTF
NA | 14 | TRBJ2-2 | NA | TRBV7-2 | TGTGCCAGCAGAATAGCGGCAGGCGCCGGGGAGCTGTTTTTT | CASRIAAGAGELFF
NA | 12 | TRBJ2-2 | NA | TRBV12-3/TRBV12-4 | TGTGCCAGCAGGCGAGAGCCCCGGGAGCTGTTTTTT | CASRREPRELFF
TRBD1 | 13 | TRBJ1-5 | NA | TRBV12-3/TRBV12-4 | TGTGCCAGCAGTCAGGGACAGCGCCAGCCCCAGCATTTT | CASSQGQRQPQHF
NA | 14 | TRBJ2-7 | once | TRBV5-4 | TGTGCCAGCAGCTTGACGACGGTCTCCTACGAGCAGTACTTC | CASSLTTVSYEQYF
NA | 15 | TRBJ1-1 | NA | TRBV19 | TGTGCCAGTAGTCTAGGACAGAGATTAAACACTGAAGCTTTCTTT | CASSLGQRLNTEAFF
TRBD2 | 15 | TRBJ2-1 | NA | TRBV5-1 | TGCGCCAGCAGCTTTTCTGGCGGGAGTTACAATGAGCAGTTCTTC | CASSFSGGSYNEQFF
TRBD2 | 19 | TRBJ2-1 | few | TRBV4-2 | TGTGCCAGCAGCCAAGAGTTGCTAGCGGGGCTTGGGGGCCACAATGAGCAGTTCTTC | CASSQELLAGLGGHNEQFF
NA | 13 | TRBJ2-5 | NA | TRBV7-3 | TGTGCCAGCAGCTTAATGGAGGGGGAGACCCAGTACTTC | CASSLMEGETQYF
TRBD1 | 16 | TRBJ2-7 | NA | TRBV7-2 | TGTGCCAGCAGCTTAGTGGGTGGACAGGGGAAGTTCGAGCAGTACTTC | CASSLVGGQGKFEQYF
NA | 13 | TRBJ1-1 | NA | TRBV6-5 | TGTGCCAGCAGTAAGGGCGAGAACACTGAAGCTTTCTTT | CASSKGENTEAFF
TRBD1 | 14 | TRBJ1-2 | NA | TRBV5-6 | TGTGCCAGCAGCTTTGGGGACAGGGGCCATGGCTACACCTTC | CASSFGDRGHGYTF
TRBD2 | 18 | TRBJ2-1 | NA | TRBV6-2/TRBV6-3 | TGTGCCAGCAGTTACGATTCCCTGGGGCTAGCGGGAGGTAATGAGCAGTTCTTC | CASSYDSLGLAGGNEQFF
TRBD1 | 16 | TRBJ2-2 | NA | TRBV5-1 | TGCGCCAGCAGCTGGTCCGGGACAGGGTCAACCGGGGAGCTGTTTTTT | CASSWSGTGSTGELFF
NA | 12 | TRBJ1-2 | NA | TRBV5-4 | TGTGCCAGCAGCTTGGACGGATTTGGCTACACCTTC | CASSLDGFGYTF
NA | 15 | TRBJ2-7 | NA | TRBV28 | TGTGCCAGCAGTCCGCTCTGGGGCTTGGACTACGAGCAGTACTTC | CASSPLWGLDYEQYF
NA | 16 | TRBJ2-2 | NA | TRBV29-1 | TGCAGCGTTGGGGGTTCCCGTGGGTCGAACACCGGGGAGCTGTTTTTT | CSVGGSRGSNTGELFF
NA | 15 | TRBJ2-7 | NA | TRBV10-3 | TGTGCCATCAGTGAGGCGGGAATAAGCTCCTACGAGCAGTACTTC | CAISEAGISSYEQYF
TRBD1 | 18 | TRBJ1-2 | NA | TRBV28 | TGTGCCATCACCCACCTCCGCCAGGGGGCGTCCATTAAGTATGGCTACACCTTC | CAITHLRQGASIKYGYTF
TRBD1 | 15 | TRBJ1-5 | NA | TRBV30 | TGTGCCTGGAGCGCCACACAGGGGGCAGGGCAGCCCCAGCATTTT | CAWSATQGAGQPQHF
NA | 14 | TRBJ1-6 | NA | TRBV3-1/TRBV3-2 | TGTGCCAGCAGCCTAGCAGGGGTCGATTCACCCCTCCACTTT | CASSLAGVDSPLHF
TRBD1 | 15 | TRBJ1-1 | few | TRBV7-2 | TGTGCCAGCAGCTCGGGACAGATCATGAACACTGAAGCTTTCTTT | CASSSGQIMNTEAFF